This passage covers 14 T cell receptor beta chains from one sample sequenced in a study of cytomegalovirus exposure and HLA in healthy donors. Researchers ran the PCR with 60 Vbeta and 13 Jbeta primers. Using immunoSEQ multiplex PCR, the repertoire was profiled, and TCRdb retains in-frame clones only, with some absent. The sample includes 150,000 or so clones, 78% of them seen just once. Sequencing input: PBMCs. These receptors were obtained from a female donor in good health and CMV-seronegative.

This clone has more than one count but fewer than ten. The V call is TRBV18, the J call TRBJ2-2; no clear D. The germline CDR1 and CDR2 sequences are KGHSH and LQKENI. V was pared by 3 bases and J by 1 base, with 9 bases between. This CDR3 contains 15 residues. CDR3 nucleotides: TGTGCCAGCTCACCCACGACTGAGAACACCGGGGAGCTGTTTTTT. Its protein is CASSPTTENTGELFF.

The V call is TRBV2, the J call TRBJ2-7; D is perhaps TRBD2 (6 bases). The V gene lost 6 bases and the J gene lost 12 bases, with 15 bases spanning the gap. Germline V lookup: CDR1 SNHLY, CDR2 FYNNEI. This CDR3 comprises 11 residues. The CDR3: CASRAAGTWYF. CDR3 in DNA: TGTGCCAGCAGGGCGGCGGGGACGTGGTACTTC.

The chain links TRBV7-3 to TRBJ2-1; TRBD2 is a possible D gene (5 bases). There are 13 residues in the CDR3. Germline CDR1 SGHTA, CDR2 FQGTGA. Trimming left V 4 bases short and J 8 bases short, with 12 bases between. The CDR3: CASSSGLFDEQFF. CDR3 sequence (DNA): TGTGCCAGCAGCTCCGGACTGTTCGATGAGCAGTTCTTC.

This sequence joins TRBV4-3 and TRBJ1-3, with D possibly TRBD1 on 5 matching bases. Germline loops: CDR1 LGHNA, CDR2 YSLEER. V was clipped by 0 bases and J by 0 bases, with 12 bases between them. The CDR3 is 17 amino acids. CDR3: CASSQDPRGRSGNTIYF. The CDR3 DNA sequence: TGCGCCAGCAGCCAAGATCCGCGGGGCCGCTCTGGAAACACCATATATTTT.

This chain links TRBV7-6 with TRBJ2-3, with a weak D call TRBD1 (6 bases). V lost 4 bases, J lost 3 bases, and 14 bases lay in between. The CDR3 length is 15 residues. From germline, CDR1 is SGHVS and CDR2 FNYEAQ. The CDR3 nucleotides are TGTGCCAGCAGCTCGGGCGGACAGAGGACAGATACGCAGTATTTT. Its translation: CASSSGGQRTDTQYF.

Note on this clone: Other DNA sequences in the same sample also yield this CDR3. This chain links TRBV5-6 with TRBJ1-2, with no clear D. V gave up 1 base and J gave up 1 base, with 8 bases separating them. The CDR3 has 14 amino acids. Germline V gene lookup returns CDR1 SGHDT and CDR2 YYEEEE. CDR3 in DNA: TGTGCCAGCAGCTTGCTACGTTTTAACTATGGCTACACCTTC. This translates into CASSLLRFNYGYTF.

The chain uses TRBV11-2 and TRBJ1-1, with 12 positions matching TRBD1. Trimming removed 5 bases from V and 4 bases from J; junction bases left unmatched: 2. The CDR3 extends over 14 amino acids. Germline loops: CDR1 SGHAT, CDR2 FQNNGV. Written as DNA, the CDR3 is TGTGCCAGCAGCAGGGGACAGGGGGCCACTGAAGCTTTCTTT. This encodes CASSRGQGATEAFF.

This rearrangement joins TRBV19 to TRBJ1-1; D call uncertain. Germline assignment: CDR1 LNHDA and CDR2 SQIVND (reference sequence). This CDR3 spans 13 amino acids. V was trimmed by 4 bases and J by 1 base, leaving 7 bases between them. This CDR3 reads CASSTTRNTEAFF. Here the CDR3 DNA reads TGTGCCAGTAGTACAACACGGAACACTGAAGCTTTCTTT.

V and J are TRBV20-1 and TRBJ2-3; D uncertain. V lost 6 bases and J 6 bases, leaving 10 bases between the germline ends. This CDR3 region has 11 residues. Germline V gene lookup returns CDR1 DFQATT and CDR2 SNEGSKA (reference sequence). The CDR3 sequence is CSAEVVDTQYF. CDR3 in DNA: TGCAGTGCAGAAGTAGTGGATACGCAGTATTTT.

The rearrangement uses TRBV29-1 and TRBJ2-2; unclear D gene. The CDR3 length is 11 residues. Germline-derived CDR1 and CDR2 are SQVTM and ANQGSEA. V was cut by 6 bases and J by 2 bases, with 4 bases left in between. The CDR3 bases are TGCAGCGTCCTCAACACCGGGGAGCTGTTTTTT. Protein sequence: CSVLNTGELFF.

J is TRBJ2-1 and V is TRBV19, with 7 bases fitting TRBD2. The ends lost 2 bases at V and 0 bases at J; junction bases unmatched: 4. The CDR3 consists of 16 residues. Germline loops: CDR1 LNHDA, CDR2 SQIVND (reference sequence). The CDR3 spells CASSITAGTSYNEQFF. CDR3 bases: TGTGCCAGTAGTATAACAGCGGGAACCTCCTACAATGAGCAGTTCTTC.

This chain connects TRBV6-1 to TRBJ1-1; possible D gene TRBD1, 6 bases. The germline V and J ends were trimmed by 4 bases and 4 bases, with 13 bases remaining between them. This CDR3 has 14 amino acids. The germline V gene encodes CDR1 MNHNS and CDR2 SASEGT. The CDR3 region is CASSAYRVGTEAFF. The CDR3 DNA is TGTGCCAGCAGTGCCTACAGGGTCGGCACTGAAGCTTTCTTT.

This chain joins TRBV2 and TRBJ1-2, with D unclear. V lost 3 bases and J lost 3, with 11 bases in between. The CDR3 is 14 amino acids. Germline V gene sequence: CDR1 SNHLY, CDR2 FYNNEI. The CDR3 DNA reads TGTGCCAGCAGTGAGATTACAGAATACTATGGCTACACCTTC. It is translated as CASSEITEYYGYTF.

The sample holds a few counts of this clone. It is likely a read error, because the conserved phenylalanine at the end of the CDR3 is missing. The DNA is left out, because the CDR3 cannot be placed on it with certainty; the CDR3 is given as TCRdb lists it. This chain joins TRBV28 and TRBJ1-2. Per germline, CDR1 MDHEN and CDR2 SYDVKM. The CDR3 extends over 8 residues, inclusive of both ends. CDR3 amino acids: CASSPSGI.